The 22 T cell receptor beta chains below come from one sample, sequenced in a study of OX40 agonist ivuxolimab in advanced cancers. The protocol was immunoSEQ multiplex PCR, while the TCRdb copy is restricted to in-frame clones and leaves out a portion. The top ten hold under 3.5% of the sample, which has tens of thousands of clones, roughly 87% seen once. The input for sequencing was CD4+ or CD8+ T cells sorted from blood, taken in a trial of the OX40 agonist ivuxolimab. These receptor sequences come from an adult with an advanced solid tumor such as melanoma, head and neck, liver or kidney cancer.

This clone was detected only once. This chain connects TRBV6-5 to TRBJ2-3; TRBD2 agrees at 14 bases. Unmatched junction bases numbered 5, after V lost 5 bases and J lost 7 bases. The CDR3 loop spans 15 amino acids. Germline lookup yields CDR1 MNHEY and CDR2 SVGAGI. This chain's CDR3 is CASSPGTSGSHTQYF. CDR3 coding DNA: TGTGCCAGCAGTCCCGGGACTAGCGGGAGTCATACGCAGTATTTT.

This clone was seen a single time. CDR3 residues: CASSRGGHGYTF. As DNA, the CDR3 is TGTGCCAGCAGCCGGGGGGGGCATGGCTACACCTTC. V gene TRBV6-5 combines with J gene TRBJ1-2; possible D gene TRBD1, 6 bases. CDR1 MNHEY and CDR2 SVGAGI come from the germline V gene. V was clipped by 6 bases and J by 6 bases, with 11 bases between them. There are 12 residues in the CDR3.

In DNA, the CDR3 is TGTGCCAGCAGCCGGACTAGCGGAACTAGCACAGATACGCAGTATTTT. It specifies CASSRTSGTSTDTQYF. The J gene is TRBJ2-3, the V gene TRBV7-2; 10 bases fit TRBD2. This CDR3 contains 16 residues. Per the germline V gene, CDR1 is SGHTA and CDR2 is FQGNSA. The junction had 5 bases not matched to a gene; V was cut back by 5 bases and J by 0 bases.

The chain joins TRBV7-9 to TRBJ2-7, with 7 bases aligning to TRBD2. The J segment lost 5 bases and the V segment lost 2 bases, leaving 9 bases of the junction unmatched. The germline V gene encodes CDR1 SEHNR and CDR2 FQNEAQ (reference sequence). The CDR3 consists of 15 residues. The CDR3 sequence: CASSLMGTGGDEQYF. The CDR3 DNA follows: TGTGCCAGCAGCTTAATGGGGACTGGGGGGGACGAGCAGTACTTC.

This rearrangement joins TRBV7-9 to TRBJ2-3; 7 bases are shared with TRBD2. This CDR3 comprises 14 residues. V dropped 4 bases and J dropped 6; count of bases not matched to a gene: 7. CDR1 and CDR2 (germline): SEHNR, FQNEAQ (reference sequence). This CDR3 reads CASSSGLGWDTQYF. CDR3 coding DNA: TGTGCCAGCAGCTCAGGACTAGGGTGGGATACGCAGTATTTT.

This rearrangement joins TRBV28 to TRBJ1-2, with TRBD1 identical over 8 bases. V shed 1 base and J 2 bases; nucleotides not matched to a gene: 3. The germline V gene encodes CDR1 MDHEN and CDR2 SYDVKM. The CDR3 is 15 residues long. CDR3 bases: TGTGCCAGCAGTTTATACGGGACAGGAAACTATGGCTACACCTTC. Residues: CASSLYGTGNYGYTF.

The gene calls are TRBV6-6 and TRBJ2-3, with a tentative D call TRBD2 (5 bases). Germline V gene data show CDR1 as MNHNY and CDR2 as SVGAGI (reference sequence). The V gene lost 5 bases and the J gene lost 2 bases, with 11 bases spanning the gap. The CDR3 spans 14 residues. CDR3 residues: CASSPRGDTDTQYF. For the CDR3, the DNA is TGTGCCAGCAGTCCCCGGGGAGACACAGATACGCAGTATTTT.

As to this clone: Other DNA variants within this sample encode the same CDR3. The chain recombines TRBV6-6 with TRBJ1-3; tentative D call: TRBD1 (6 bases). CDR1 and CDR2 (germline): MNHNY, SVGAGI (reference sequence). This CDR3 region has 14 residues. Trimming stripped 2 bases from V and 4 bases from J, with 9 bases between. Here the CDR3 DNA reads TGTGCCAGCAGTTACCAGGGGTCAGGAAACACCATATATTTT. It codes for CASSYQGSGNTIYF.

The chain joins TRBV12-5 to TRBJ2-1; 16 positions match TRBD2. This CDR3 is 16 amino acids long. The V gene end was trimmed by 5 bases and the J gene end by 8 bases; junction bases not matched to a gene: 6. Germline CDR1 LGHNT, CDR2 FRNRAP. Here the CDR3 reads CASGGGTSGRADEQFF. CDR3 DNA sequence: TGTGCTAGTGGTGGGGGGACTAGCGGGAGGGCGGATGAGCAGTTCTTC. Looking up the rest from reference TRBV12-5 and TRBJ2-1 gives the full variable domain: DARVTQTPRHKVTEMGQEVTMRCQPILGHNTVFWYRQTMMQGLELLAYFRNRAPLDDSGMPKDRFSAEMPDATLATLKIQPSEPRDSAVYFCASGGGTSGRADEQFFGPGTRLTVL.

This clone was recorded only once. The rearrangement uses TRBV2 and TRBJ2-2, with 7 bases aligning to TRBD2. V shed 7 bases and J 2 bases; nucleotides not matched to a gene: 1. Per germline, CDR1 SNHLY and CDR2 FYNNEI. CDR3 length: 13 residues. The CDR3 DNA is TGTGCCAGCACGGGACTAAACACCGGGGAGCTGTTTTTT. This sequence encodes CASTGLNTGELFF.

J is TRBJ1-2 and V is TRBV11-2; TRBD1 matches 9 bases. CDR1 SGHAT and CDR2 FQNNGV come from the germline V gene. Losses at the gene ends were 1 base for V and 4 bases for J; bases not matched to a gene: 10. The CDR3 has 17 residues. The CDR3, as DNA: TGTGCCAGCAGCTTAGTGGCTCGGGACAGGGCGCTCTATGGCTACACCTTC. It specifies CASSLVARDRALYGYTF.

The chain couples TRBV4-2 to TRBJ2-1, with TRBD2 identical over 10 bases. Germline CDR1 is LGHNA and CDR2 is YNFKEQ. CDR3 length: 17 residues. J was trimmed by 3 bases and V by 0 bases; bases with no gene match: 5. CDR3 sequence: CASSQERSGRGYNEQFF. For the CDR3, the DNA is TGTGCCAGCAGCCAAGAGCGAAGCGGGAGGGGCTACAATGAGCAGTTCTTC.

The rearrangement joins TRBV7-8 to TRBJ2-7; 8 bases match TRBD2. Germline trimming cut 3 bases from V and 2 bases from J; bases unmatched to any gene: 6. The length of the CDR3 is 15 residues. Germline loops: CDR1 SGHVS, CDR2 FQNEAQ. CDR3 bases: TGTGCCAGCAGCTTTTTAGCGGGATCGGCCTACGAGCAGTACTTC. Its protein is CASSFLAGSAYEQYF.

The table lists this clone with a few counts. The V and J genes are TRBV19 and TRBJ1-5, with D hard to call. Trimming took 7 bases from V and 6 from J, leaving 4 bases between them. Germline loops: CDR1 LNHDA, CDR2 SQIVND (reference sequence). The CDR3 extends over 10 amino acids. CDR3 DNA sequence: TGTGCCAGTACGTGTCAGCCCCAGCATTTT. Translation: CASTCQPQHF. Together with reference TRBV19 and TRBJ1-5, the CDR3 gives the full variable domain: DGGITQSPKYLFRKEGQNVTLSCEQNLNHDAMYWYRQDPGQGLRLIYYSQIVNDFQKGDIAEGYSVSREKKESFPLTVTSAQKNPTAFYLCASTCQPQHFGDGTRLSIL.

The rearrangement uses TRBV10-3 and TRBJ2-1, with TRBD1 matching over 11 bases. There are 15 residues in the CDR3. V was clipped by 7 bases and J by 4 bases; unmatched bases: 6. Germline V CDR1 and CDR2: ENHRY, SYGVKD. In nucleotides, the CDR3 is TGTGCCATCACTGCCGGGACAGGGGGGTACAATGAGCAGTTCTTC. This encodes CAITAGTGGYNEQFF.

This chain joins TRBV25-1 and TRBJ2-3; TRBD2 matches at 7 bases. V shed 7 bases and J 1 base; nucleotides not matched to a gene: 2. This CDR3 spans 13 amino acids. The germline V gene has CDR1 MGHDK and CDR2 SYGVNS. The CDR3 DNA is TGTGCCAGCACCCTAGCGGGCACAGATACGCAGTATTTT. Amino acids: CASTLAGTDTQYF.

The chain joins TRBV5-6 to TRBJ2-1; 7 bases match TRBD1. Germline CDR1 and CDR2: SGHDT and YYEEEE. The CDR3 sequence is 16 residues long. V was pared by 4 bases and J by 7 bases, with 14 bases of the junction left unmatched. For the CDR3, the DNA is TGTGCCAGCAGCCTCACCCGACAGGGTTGGGGTAATGAGCAGTTCTTC. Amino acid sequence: CASSLTRQGWGNEQFF.

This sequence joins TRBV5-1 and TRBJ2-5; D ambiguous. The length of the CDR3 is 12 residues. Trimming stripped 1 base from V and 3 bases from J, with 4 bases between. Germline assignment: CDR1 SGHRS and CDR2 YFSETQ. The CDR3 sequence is CASSLPKETQYF. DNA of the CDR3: TGCGCCAGCAGCTTGCCCAAAGAGACCCAGTACTTC. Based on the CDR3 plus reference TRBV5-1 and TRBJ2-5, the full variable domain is KAGVTQTPRYLIKTRGQQVTLSCSPISGHRSVSWYQQTPGQGLQFLFEYFSETQRNKGNFPGRFSGRQFSNSRSEMNVSTLELGDSALYLCASSLPKETQYFGPGTRLLVL.

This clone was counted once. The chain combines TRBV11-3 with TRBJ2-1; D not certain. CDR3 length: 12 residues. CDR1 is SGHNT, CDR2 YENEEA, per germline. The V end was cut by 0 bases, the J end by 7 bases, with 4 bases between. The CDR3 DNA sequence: TGTGCCAGCAGCTTAGATTCTAATGAGCAGTTCTTC. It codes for CASSLDSNEQFF. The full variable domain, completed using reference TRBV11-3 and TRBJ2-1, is EAGVVQSPRYKIIEKKQPVAFWCNPISGHNTLYWYLQNLGQGPELLIRYENEEAVDDSQLPKDRFSAERLKGVDSTLKIQPAELGDSAVYLCASSLDSNEQFFGPGTRLTVL.

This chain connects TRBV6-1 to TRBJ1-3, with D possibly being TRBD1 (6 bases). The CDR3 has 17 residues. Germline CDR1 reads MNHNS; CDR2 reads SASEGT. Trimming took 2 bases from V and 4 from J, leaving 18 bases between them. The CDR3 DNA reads TGTGCCAGCAGTGAAAGGGGGGCAGGGAAGGGCGGAAACACCATATATTTT. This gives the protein CASSERGAGKGGNTIYF.

DNA for the CDR3: TGCGCCAGCAGCAAATACAGGGCGGGAGGGGAAAAACTGTTTTTT. It translates to CASSKYRAGGEKLFF. The chain links TRBV4-1 to TRBJ1-4; perhaps TRBD1 as D (6 bases). The CDR3 covers 15 residues. CDR1 is MGHRA and CDR2 is YSYEKL in the germline V gene. V lost 5 bases to trimming and J lost 8 bases, with 18 bases between them.

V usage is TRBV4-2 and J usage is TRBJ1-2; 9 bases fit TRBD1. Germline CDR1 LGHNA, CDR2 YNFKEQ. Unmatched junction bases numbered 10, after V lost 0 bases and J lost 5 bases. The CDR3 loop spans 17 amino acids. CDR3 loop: CASSQDLRTGERYGYTF. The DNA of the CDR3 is TGTGCCAGCAGCCAAGATCTGAGGACAGGGGAGCGGTATGGCTACACCTTC.